The 3 T cell receptor beta chains below were found in one sample sequenced in a study of shared clonotypes between healthy human individuals. Some clones are missing from TCRdb's copy, which holds only in-frame ones; the method was immunoSEQ multiplex PCR. The sample holds hundreds of thousands of clones, more than 70% seen once. The source material was memory CD4+ T cells sorted from blood. Stated subset: CD45RA-negative fraction. Receptors originate from a woman in her 30s in good health.

This clone has ten or more counts. The chain combines TRBV25-1 with TRBJ2-7, with 13 nucleotides matching TRBD2. CDR3 size: 15 residues. The germline gives CDR1 MGHDK, CDR2 SYGVNS. V shed 3 bases and J 5 bases; nucleotides not matched to a gene: 4. In DNA, the CDR3 is TGTGCCAGCAGTGAGACTAGCGGGAGGAGGAACGAGCAGTACTTC. Its protein product is CASSETSGRRNEQYF.

This chain links TRBV6-4 with TRBJ2-1, with 7 bases fitting TRBD2. The germline gives CDR1 MRHNA, CDR2 SNTAGT. V was clipped by 6 bases and J by 0 bases; unmatched bases: 11. This CDR3 is 17 amino acids long. The CDR3 here is CASSPELATSSYNEQFF. As DNA, the CDR3 is TGTGCCAGCAGCCCGGAACTAGCGACCAGCTCCTACAATGAGCAGTTCTTC.

The chain employs TRBV25-1 and TRBJ1-2; unclear D gene. CDR1 MGHDK and CDR2 SYGVNS come from the germline V gene. The CDR3 has 13 residues. Trimming removed 5 bases from V and 8 bases from J, with 15 bases in between. The DNA of the CDR3 is TGTGCCAGCAGTATCGTATCCGGCGGCGGCTACACCTTC. Its protein is CASSIVSGGGYTF.